Shown below are 10 T cell receptor beta chains from a single sample sequenced in a study of T cell clones after liver transplantation. TCRdb keeps only in-frame clones here, not all; method: immunoSEQ multiplex PCR. Of fewer than 80,000 clones listed, 84% are singletons. The starting material was CD4+ T cells from blood, obtained around 48 months after liver transplant. Receptor source: a human patient who received a liver transplant. Some of these T cells may belong to the graft donor.

The chain is built from TRBV7-9 and TRBJ2-3, with TRBD1 as a possible D gene (6 bases). The CDR3 length is 13 residues. CDR1 and CDR2 from the germline V gene are SEHNR and FQNEAQ (reference sequence). The V gene lost 5 bases and the J gene lost 3 bases, with 9 bases spanning the gap. The CDR3 DNA reads as TGTGCCAGCAGCAGGACAGCTACAGATACGCAGTATTTT. It is translated as CASSRTATDTQYF. Combining the CDR3 with reference TRBV7-9 and TRBJ2-3 gives the whole variable domain DTGVSQNPRHKITKRGQNVTFRCDPISEHNRLYWYRQTLGQGPEFLTYFQNEAQLEKSRLLSDRFSAERPKGSFSTLEIQRTEQGDSAMYLCASSRTATDTQYFGPGTRLTVL.

The CDR3 nucleotides read TGCGCCAGCAGCCAAGACGGCTCGGGGCAGGGCAATCAGCCCCAGCATTTT. It yields the protein CASSQDGSGQGNQPQHF. The chain employs TRBV4-1 and TRBJ1-5; D perhaps matches TRBD1 (5 bases). Trimming stripped 0 bases from V and 2 bases from J, with 14 bases between. The germline V gene encodes CDR1 MGHRA and CDR2 YSYEKL. The CDR3 is 17 amino acids.

The genes are TRBV11-2 and TRBJ1-4; 8 positions match TRBD1. The CDR3 is made up of 15 amino acids. Germline V lookup: CDR1 SGHAT, CDR2 FQNNGV. V was pared by 6 bases and J by 7 bases, with 10 bases of the junction left unmatched. The CDR3 protein is CASRPTGTGGEKLFF. Here the CDR3 DNA reads TGTGCCAGCAGACCAACCGGGACAGGTGGTGAAAAACTGTTTTTT.

The V and J genes are TRBV9 and TRBJ1-3, with a weak D call TRBD1 (6 bases). The ends were cut back, 6 bases at V and 4 bases at J, with 26 bases in the middle. CDR3 length: 18 amino acids. Germline assignment: CDR1 SGDLS and CDR2 YYNGEE. CDR3 sequence: CASIRWGTHERGGNTIYF. DNA for the CDR3: TGTGCCAGCATTCGGTGGGGGACACATGAGCGTGGGGGAAACACCATATATTTT.

The chain carries TRBV28 and TRBJ1-1; TRBD1 might be the D (6 bases). The CDR3 contains 16 residues. Germline V gene sequence: CDR1 MDHEN, CDR2 SYDVKM. V dropped 5 bases and J dropped 4 bases, with 20 bases sitting between them. CDR3 loop: CASSAPTGPRGTEAFF. CDR3 DNA sequence: TGTGCCAGCAGTGCACCTACGGGGCCCAGGGGCACTGAAGCTTTCTTT. The full variable domain, rest sourced from reference TRBV28 and TRBJ1-1, is DVKVTQSSRYLVKRTGEKVFLECVQDMDHENMFWYRQDPGLGLRLIYFSYDVKMKEKGDIPEGYSVSREKKERFSLILESASTNQTSMYLCASSAPTGPRGTEAFFGQGTRLTVV.

The chain recombines TRBV2 with TRBJ1-5, with D maybe TRBD1 (6 bases). Germline lookup yields CDR1 SNHLY and CDR2 FYNNEI. This CDR3 contains 14 residues. Trimming stripped 4 bases from V and 5 bases from J, with 12 bases between. CDR3 residues: CASSVGGAHQPQHF. The CDR3 region has the DNA TGTGCCAGCAGTGTTGGGGGGGCCCATCAGCCCCAGCATTTT.

The CDR3 spells CASSPANTEAFF. The CDR3 coding sequence is TGTGCCAGCAGCCCAGCGAACACTGAAGCTTTCTTT. This sequence joins TRBV7-2 and TRBJ1-1; D gene uncertain. Germline V lookup: CDR1 SGHTA, CDR2 FQGNSA. The CDR3 spans 12 residues. The V gene lost 5 bases and the J gene lost 1 base, with 5 bases spanning the gap.

The gene calls are TRBV19 and TRBJ2-3; TRBD1 is a possible D gene (6 bases). The CDR3 loop spans 14 amino acids. The germline V gene encodes CDR1 LNHDA and CDR2 SQIVND (reference sequence). V lost 4 bases and J lost 4, with 12 bases in between. CDR3 sequence: CASSKGRGSDTQYF. The CDR3 DNA reads TGTGCCAGTAGTAAGGGCAGGGGCTCAGATACGCAGTATTTT.

V is TRBV4-1 and J is TRBJ1-1, with D tentatively TRBD1 (5 bases). V was pared by 6 bases and J by 8 bases, with 16 bases between. Germline V lookup: CDR1 MGHRA, CDR2 YSYEKL. This CDR3 has 13 residues. CDR3: CASRPLARGEAFF. DNA for the CDR3: TGCGCCAGCAGACCGCTAGCCCGGGGGGAAGCTTTCTTT.

The chain employs TRBV28 and TRBJ2-3; TRBD1 aligns across 10 bases. Germline V gene data show CDR1 as MDHEN and CDR2 as SYDVKM. This CDR3 spans 15 amino acids. Trimming took 5 bases from V and 2 from J; bases not matched to a gene: 4. This chain's CDR3 is CASSGGTGATDTQYF. CDR3 sequence (DNA): TGTGCCAGCAGTGGGGGGACAGGGGCCACAGATACGCAGTATTTT.